These 21 T cell receptor beta chains were sequenced from one sample in a study of OX40 agonist ivuxolimab in advanced cancers. Assay used: immunoSEQ multiplex PCR; TCRdb lists only in-frame clones, some missing. Of about 68,000 clones in the sample, over 80% were seen once. The starting material was CD4+ or CD8+ T cells sorted from blood, obtained in a trial of the OX40 agonist ivuxolimab. The receptor source for this set is an adult with an advanced solid tumor such as melanoma, head and neck, liver or kidney cancer.

V and J are TRBV7-9 and TRBJ1-2; tentative D call: TRBD1 (5 bases). Per germline, CDR1 SEHNR and CDR2 FQNEAQ (reference sequence). Trimming removed 2 bases at V and 8 bases at J, with 9 bases between. This CDR3 region has 12 residues. CDR3 loop: CASSLRSGGYTF. The DNA for the CDR3 is TGTGCCAGCAGCTTAAGGTCAGGGGGCTACACCTTC.

V usage is TRBV29-1 and J usage is TRBJ2-3; D gene unclear. Trimming removed 6 bases from V and 0 bases from J, with 4 bases in between. The CDR3 is made up of 11 amino acids. In germline, CDR1 is SQVTM, CDR2 ANQGSEA. The CDR3 nucleotides read TGCAGCGTCGACAGCACAGATACGCAGTATTTT. Amino acids: CSVDSTDTQYF.

V is TRBV27 and J is TRBJ1-6; unclear D gene. Germline CDR1 reads MNHEY; CDR2 reads SMNVEV (reference sequence). V shed 4 bases and J shed 3 bases, with 1 base lying between them. This CDR3 is built from 12 residues. The CDR3 region has the DNA TGTGCCAGCAGTTACTATAATTCACCCCTCCACTTT. This translates into CASSYYNSPLHF.

This chain connects TRBV20-1 to TRBJ1-4; D remains unclear. Trimming took off 5 bases at V and 8 bases at J, with 6 bases between the two ends. Germline V CDR1 and CDR2: DFQATT, SNEGSKA (reference sequence). The CDR3 spans 10 residues. The DNA for the CDR3 is TGCAGTGCTCCGGGGGAAAAACTGTTTTTT. It is translated as CSAPGEKLFF.

The J gene is TRBJ1-3, the V gene TRBV14; D remains ambiguous. V gave up 0 bases and J gave up 5 bases, with 20 bases separating them. Germline-derived CDR1 and CDR2 are SGHDN and FVKESK. The CDR3 extends over 18 amino acids. In DNA form, the CDR3 reads TGTGCCAGCAGCCAAGATCTGGGCTCTACAGCGTTTCGAAACACCATATATTTT. It codes for CASSQDLGSTAFRNTIYF.

This clone was seen only once. The genes are TRBV27 and TRBJ1-2; the match to TRBD1 covers 10 bases. Germline lookup yields CDR1 MNHEY and CDR2 SMNVEV (reference sequence). J lost 9 bases, V lost 2 bases, and 3 bases had no gene match. This CDR3 is built from 13 residues. The CDR3 loop is CASSLGDRGRYTF. In DNA form, the CDR3 reads TGTGCCAGCAGTTTAGGGGACAGGGGTCGCTACACCTTC.

About this clone itself: Other DNA sequences in this specimen translate into the identical CDR3. This chain links TRBV19 with TRBJ2-7; 7 bases align to TRBD2. Germline V gene sequence: CDR1 LNHDA, CDR2 SQIVND (reference sequence). Germline trimming cut 1 base from V and 6 bases from J; bases unmatched to any gene: 3. This CDR3 contains 13 residues. The CDR3 DNA is TGTGCCAGTAGTATAGTTGCGGGGGTCGAGCAGTACTTC. Translated, it gives CASSIVAGVEQYF. The full variable domain, its missing parts supplied by reference TRBV19 and TRBJ2-7, is DGGITQSPKYLFRKEGQNVTLSCEQNLNHDAMYWYRQDPGQGLRLIYYSQIVNDFQKGDIAEGYSVSREKKESFPLTVTSAQKNPTAFYLCASSIVAGVEQYFGPGTRLTVT.

This sequence joins TRBV6-5 and TRBJ2-7; D unresolved. V was shortened by 0 bases and J by 1 base, with 7 bases between the two germline ends. CDR1 is MNHEY and CDR2 is SVGAGI in the germline V gene. The CDR3 has 14 amino acids. In DNA form, the CDR3 reads TGTGCCAGCAGTTACTCAGTTAGTTCCTACGAGCAGTACTTC. Amino acid sequence: CASSYSVSSYEQYF.

The chain has TRBV5-1 and TRBJ2-2; TRBD2 matches at 7 bases. The CDR3 has 12 amino acids. Germline values: CDR1 SGHRS, CDR2 YFSETQ. Losses at the gene ends were 4 bases for V and 6 bases for J; bases not matched to a gene: 0. DNA of the CDR3: TGCGCCAGCAGCCGGGAGGCCGGGGAGCTGTTTTTT. This gives the protein CASSREAGELFF.

This clone appeared once. The chain employs TRBV12-2 and TRBJ2-7. TRBV12-2 constitutes a pseudogene. The CDR3 is 18 residues long. The CDR3 loop is CASRSRGTGTHFSYEQYF. The CDR3 DNA is TGTGCAAGTCGCTCGAGGGGCACCGGGACCCACTTCTCCTACGAGCAGTACTTC.

The chain combines TRBV19 with TRBJ2-4, with 8 bases identical to TRBD1. In germline, CDR1 is LNHDA, CDR2 SQIVND (reference sequence). This CDR3 comprises 14 residues. Trimming cost V 2 bases and J 6 bases; bases outside gene matches: 3. DNA of the CDR3: TGTGCCAGTAGTATACAGGGGGCAGGAAACATTCAGTACTTC. Translation gives CASSIQGAGNIQYF.

This clone was found a few times. V gene TRBV19 combines with J gene TRBJ2-5; D not resolved. Per the germline V gene, CDR1 is LNHDA and CDR2 is SQIVND (reference sequence). V lost 4 bases, J lost 1 base, and 13 bases lay in between. The CDR3 length is 15 residues. CDR3 loop: CASSNWAEIQETQYF. Here the CDR3 DNA reads TGTGCCAGTAGTAACTGGGCAGAGATCCAAGAGACCCAGTACTTC.

This chain uses TRBV6-5 with TRBJ1-3; a possible D gene is TRBD1 (6 bases). Germline lookup yields CDR1 MNHEY and CDR2 SVGAGI. With 6 bases removed from V and 8 bases from J, the gap between germline ends came to 17 bases. This CDR3 contains 14 residues. CDR3 DNA sequence: TGTGCCAGCAGCAACAGGGTTCCTTGGGACACCATATATTTT. It is translated as CASSNRVPWDTIYF.

The chain joins TRBV5-1 to TRBJ2-3, with D possibly being TRBD1 or TRBD2 (5 bases each). The V gene's germline CDR1 is SGHRS and CDR2 YFSETQ. The CDR3 spans 13 residues. V was pared by 0 bases and J by 6 bases, with 8 bases between. In DNA form, the CDR3 reads TGCGCCAGCAGCTTGGACAGGAGGGATACGCAGTATTTT. Translating it yields CASSLDRRDTQYF. Supplemented by reference TRBV5-1 and TRBJ2-3, the full variable domain reads KAGVTQTPRYLIKTRGQQVTLSCSPISGHRSVSWYQQTPGQGLQFLFEYFSETQRNKGNFPGRFSGRQFSNSRSEMNVSTLELGDSALYLCASSLDRRDTQYFGPGTRLTVL.

The rearrangement links TRBV2 to TRBJ1-6; no reliable D call. With 6 bases removed from V and 7 bases from J, the gap between germline ends came to 13 bases. In germline, CDR1 is SNHLY, CDR2 FYNNEI. The CDR3 runs 14 residues. CDR3 DNA sequence: TGTGCCAGCAGCTTCGAGGGCCCCAATTCACCCCTCCACTTT. Protein: CASSFEGPNSPLHF.

The gene calls are TRBV10-3 and TRBJ2-1; a possible D gene is TRBD2 (5 bases). Trimming stripped 10 bases from V and 0 bases from J, with 13 bases between. The CDR3 is 14 residues long. CDR1 and CDR2 from the germline V gene are ENHRY and SYGVKD. The CDR3, as DNA: TGTGCCACCGGAAGCGGAACCTCCTACAATGAGCAGTTCTTC. Its protein is CATGSGTSYNEQFF.

The chain is built from TRBV4-2 and TRBJ2-2, with 12 positions matching TRBD1. The V gene's germline CDR1 is LGHNA and CDR2 YNFKEQ. CDR3 length: 19 amino acids. Trimming removed 4 bases from V and 5 bases from J; junction bases left unmatched: 14. The CDR3 sequence: CASSLSGTGGGGRTGELFF. For the CDR3, the DNA is TGTGCCAGCAGCCTCTCCGGGACAGGGGGCGGGGGAAGGACCGGGGAGCTGTTTTTT.

The chain employs TRBV9 and TRBJ2-5; no clear D. The DNA matches TRBJ2-7 better at its end, which makes the J call doubtful. Per germline, CDR1 SGDLS and CDR2 YYNGEE. The CDR3 is made up of 13 amino acids. CDR3 loop: CASSVDKNYEQYF. The CDR3 region has the DNA TGTGCCAGCAGCGTCGACAAGAACTACGAGCAGTACTTC.

This clone was found once. The chain recombines TRBV9 with TRBJ2-5; D is undetermined. Trimming cost V 0 bases and J 5 bases, with 8 bases left between them. Germline CDR1 SGDLS, CDR2 YYNGEE. The CDR3 is 13 amino acids. CDR3 DNA: TGTGCCAGCAGCGTAGGAGGCATGGAGACCCAGTACTTC. It codes for CASSVGGMETQYF.

The V call is TRBV9, the J call TRBJ2-3; D is unresolved. Trimming removed 4 bases at V and 0 bases at J, with 12 bases between. This CDR3 is 15 amino acids long. Per the germline V gene, CDR1 is SGDLS and CDR2 is YYNGEE. DNA of the CDR3: TGTGCCAGCAGCCCCCGTCACACTAGCACAGATACGCAGTATTTT. It specifies CASSPRHTSTDTQYF.

This chain links TRBV7-6 with TRBJ2-7, with 9 nucleotides matching TRBD2. The CDR3 is 14 amino acids. The V and J ends lost 5 bases and 7 bases, in that order; junction bases with no gene match: 9. Germline V gives CDR1 SGHVS, CDR2 FNYEAQ. The CDR3: CASSLIAGESEQYF. Written as DNA, the CDR3 is TGTGCCAGCAGCCTAATAGCGGGAGAAAGTGAGCAGTACTTC.